This T cell receptor (beta chain) was retrieved from a study of response to subunit inactivated influenza vaccine. Using its own MiXCR run on the RT-PCR reads, TCRdb lists one record per CDR3 protein. The sample lists some 480,000 distinct CDR3 sequences, about 10% seen once, with approximately 12% in the top ten. This clonotype was recorded at least ten times. As yet, its antigen is unknown. Points from the study as a whole: Each seasonal influenza vaccination recruits few new T cells, the authors suggested.

The clonotype originates from a man in his fifties or sixties who received an inactivated influenza vaccine. Sequenced here: PBMCs from blood, sampled roughly 46 days after vaccination.

The CDR3 DNA sequence: TGTGCCAGCAGCTACCCTGAGGAGCAGTACTTC. Encoded protein: CASSYPEEQYF. The chain links TRBV6-2 or TRBV6-3 to TRBJ2-7; unclear D gene. The CDR3 is made up of 11 amino acids. Trimming stripped 6 bases from V and 7 bases from J, with 10 bases between. The germline CDR1 and CDR2 sequences are MNHEY and SVGEGT.